This is a list of T cell receptor beta chains from one sample in a study of T cells after yellow fever vaccination. TCRdb re-called the 5' RACE reads with MiXCR, one entry per CDR3 protein. This sample has fewer than 450,000 distinct CDR3 sequences, with under 14% found just once. Sample: PBMCs, taken on the day of the first yellow fever vaccination. These receptors originate from a man between 18 and 29 years old who received the YFV17D yellow fever vaccine. CDR3s include the opening cysteine and the closing phenylalanine or tryptophan. The D gene is left open where the match is weak. Clone size is stated in some rows and not others, as once, few, many or a class when expanded.

abundance	v_gene	j_gene	d_gene	CDR3nt	CDR3aa
NA	TRBV14	TRBJ2-4	NA	TGTGCCAGCAGCCGCGGAGGGGGCTTCTACTTC	CASSRGGGFYF
NA	TRBV6-2/TRBV6-3	TRBJ2-5	TRBD1	TGTGCCAGCAGTGACAGGGGCAGAGGAGAGACCCAGTACTTC	CASSDRGRGETQYF
NA	TRBV12-3/TRBV12-4	TRBJ2-5	TRBD1	TGTGCCAGCAGTCCCGGACAGGGGGTCGAGACCCAGTACTTC	CASSPGQGVETQYF
NA	TRBV12-3/TRBV12-4	TRBJ1-1	NA	TGTGCCAGCAGTTATTACGGTCCAGCTTTCTTT	CASSYYGPAFF
many	TRBV6-7	TRBJ2-4	NA	TGTGCCAGCAGTGAGATGGGACATAGAGCCAAAAACATTCAGTACTTC	CASSEMGHRAKNIQYF
NA	TRBV29-1	TRBJ1-4	TRBD1	TGCAGCGTTGAAGAAGGTGTGGGACAGGGGGCACTGTTTTTT	CSVEEGVGQGALFF
NA	TRBV20-1	TRBJ1-4	TRBD1	TGCAGTGCTAGACGGGACAGCGGACACGAAAAACTGTTTTTT	CSARRDSGHEKLFF
few	TRBV5-1	TRBJ2-6	NA	TGCGCCAGCAGCTCGGGGCGCTCTGGGGCCAACGTCCTGACTTTC	CASSSGRSGANVLTF
many	TRBV5-1	TRBJ2-2	TRBD1	TGCGCCAGCAGCTTGGCGGGACAGATTACGAGCGGGGAGCTGTTTTTT	CASSLAGQITSGELFF
NA	TRBV5-4	TRBJ2-1	TRBD1	TGTGCCAGCAGCTTGGGACAGGGTGGGGTTAACAATGAGCAGTTCTTC	CASSLGQGGVNNEQFF
NA	TRBV5-5	TRBJ1-2	TRBD1	TGTGCCAGCAGCTTGCAGACAGGGAGCTGGACTAACTATGGCTACACCTTC	CASSLQTGSWTNYGYTF
many	TRBV7-2	TRBJ1-2	NA	TGTGCCAGCAGCTTAAGTAACTATGGCTACACCTTC	CASSLSNYGYTF
NA	TRBV5-1	TRBJ1-1	TRBD1	TGCGCCAGCAGTTATGGACAGGGGGCTGAAGCTTTCTTT	CASSYGQGAEAFF
many	TRBV6-2/TRBV6-3	TRBJ2-1	TRBD2	TGTGCCAGCAGTTACGGGGGGGGCTACAATGAGCAGTTCTTC	CASSYGGGYNEQFF
NA	TRBV10-2	TRBJ2-2	NA	TGCGCCAGCAAAGCGCAGAAGAACACCGGGGAGCTGTTTTTT	CASKAQKNTGELFF
few	TRBV20-1	TRBJ2-7	TRBD2	TGCAGTGTCCTCTGGACTAGCGGGGCCTACGAGCAGTACTTC	CSVLWTSGAYEQYF